This entry is about one TCR beta chain. Its specificity is not known. These data are taken from a study of OX40 agonist ivuxolimab in advanced cancers. Whole-study context: Prior anti-PD-1, anti-PD-L1 or anti-CTLA-4 therapy did not bar entry, and more than 35% had some. Study findings and constraints: With doses of 0.1 to 3.0 mg/kg, CD4+ and CD8+ blood T cells had undergone clonal expansion by week 6. Those patients achieving a partial response at 0.1-3.0 mg/kg showed among the lowest clonal expansion.

The length of the CDR3 is 14 residues. CDR1 is LNHNV, CDR2 YYDKDF, per germline (reference sequence). The V end lost 0 bases, the J end lost 0 bases, and 5 bases lay between the germline ends. Sequencing used immunoSEQ multiplex PCR; TCRdb keeps in-frame clones, though not all of them. Of about 70,000 clones in the sample, roughly 90% are singletons; the top ten hold under 10%. The chain uses TRBV15 and TRBJ1-1, with D unresolved. This TCR came from an adult with an advanced solid tumor such as melanoma, head and neck, liver or kidney cancer. The source material was CD4+ or CD8+ T cells sorted from blood, sampled in a trial of the OX40 agonist ivuxolimab. The chain's CDR3 is CATSREGLNTEAFF. As DNA, the CDR3 is TGTGCCACCAGCAGAGAAGGGCTGAACACTGAAGCTTTCTTT.